The 27 T cell receptor beta chains presented below share a single source sample, sequenced in a study of regulatory T cells in long-lasting Graves disease. Time point: newly diagnosed GD, antithyroid drugs for less than 3 months. The TCR library was made from RNA that had been extracted from PBMCs in TRIzol. Through Arm-PCR of CDR3 regions and iRepertoire HTBI primers, TCR beta libraries were built. TCRdb re-analysed the multiplex PCR reads in MiXCR, keeping a single row per CDR3 protein. This sample yields roughly 430,000 distinct CDR3 sequences, of which about 17% are seen a single time; about 11% belongs to the top ten. The same data also contributed to another study, on T cells in Graves' hyperthyroidism and ophthalmopathy.

Sequenced here: peripheral blood mononuclear cells (PBMCs), sampled at new diagnosis, from a patient treated with antithyroid drugs. These receptors came from a woman in her 30s with Graves disease.

The sample holds many counts of this clonotype. The chain carries TRBV29-1 and TRBJ2-2; 8 bases align to TRBD1. The CDR3 runs 14 residues. Per germline, CDR1 SQVTM and CDR2 ANQGSEA. J lost 4 bases, V lost 3 bases, and 4 bases had no gene match. CDR3 sequence reads: CSVESRGRTGELFF. DNA of the CDR3: TGCAGCGTTGAGAGCAGGGGGCGCACCGGGGAGCTGTTTTTT.

V is TRBV5-1 and J is TRBJ2-3; 8 bases agree with TRBD1. This CDR3 comprises 15 residues. V shed 0 bases, J shed 2 bases, and the junction held 2 bases outside the gene matches. CDR1 and CDR2 (germline): SGHRS, YFSETQ. CDR3 protein: CASSLGTGITDTQYF. Written as DNA, the CDR3 is TGCGCCAGCAGCTTGGGGACAGGGATCACAGATACGCAGTATTTT.

In this sample, this clonotype turned up many times. The genes are TRBV6-1 and TRBJ2-7, with D perhaps given as TRBD1 or TRBD2 (5 bases each). The length of the CDR3 is 15 residues. Between the trimmed V and J ends, which lost 7 bases and 6 bases, there was a span of 22 bases. In germline, CDR1 is MNHNS, CDR2 SASEGT. The CDR3 DNA follows: TGTGCCAGCACCCTATCGCCCGGGACGTTGGGCGAGCAGTACTTC. It specifies CASTLSPGTLGEQYF.

This chain connects TRBV20-1 to TRBJ2-3; no clear D. Germline V CDR1 and CDR2: DFQATT, SNEGSKA (reference sequence). V was shortened by 1 base and J by 3 bases, with 11 bases between the two germline ends. The CDR3 extends over 14 amino acids. CDR3 in amino acids: CSARVAVGTDTQYF. Written as DNA, the CDR3 is TGCAGTGCTAGAGTTGCGGTGGGAACAGATACGCAGTATTTT.

V is TRBV19 and J is TRBJ1-5; TRBD1 agrees at 7 bases. Germline V gene lookup returns CDR1 LNHDA and CDR2 SQIVND (reference sequence). The trim removed 0 bases at V and 2 bases at J, leaving 4 bases unmatched. The CDR3 runs 16 residues. Here the CDR3 reads CASSIDRGGGNQPQHF. CDR3 bases: TGTGCCAGTAGTATAGACCGAGGGGGCGGCAATCAGCCCCAGCATTTT.

This clonotype was found many times. The chain joins TRBV20-1 to TRBJ2-5, with a weak D call TRBD1 (5 bases). The CDR3 runs 16 residues. Trimming shortened V by 0 bases and J by 4 bases, and 18 bases separated the two germline ends. Germline CDR1 is DFQATT and CDR2 is SNEGSKA (reference sequence). The CDR3 nucleotides are TGCAGTGCTAGAGATCGGCAGGGAACCACGGGAGAGACCCAGTACTTC. Its translation is CSARDRQGTTGETQYF.

The gene calls are TRBV12-3 or TRBV12-4 and TRBJ1-3, with D perhaps matching TRBD1 (6 bases). The CDR3 runs 16 residues. V was cut by 7 bases and J by 2 bases, with 18 bases left in between. Written as DNA, the CDR3 is TGTGCCAGCATCTTACCACGCAGGGGAGCTGGAAACACCATATATTTT. This sequence encodes CASILPRRGAGNTIYF.

The table lists this clonotype with a few counts. The chain combines TRBV6-2 or TRBV6-3 with TRBJ1-1; possibly TRBD1 for D (6 bases). The CDR3 extends over 15 amino acids. Germline CDR1 and CDR2: MNHEY and SVGEGT. Trimming took off 0 bases at V and 4 bases at J, with 12 bases between the two ends. CDR3 sequence: CASSYSETGITEAFF. The CDR3 nucleotides read TGTGCCAGCAGTTACTCAGAGACAGGAATCACTGAAGCTTTCTTT.

This clonotype was seen only a few times. The V gene is TRBV2, the J gene TRBJ2-7, with D possibly being TRBD1 (6 bases). V shed 5 bases and J shed 6 bases, with 20 bases lying between them. The CDR3 extends over 15 amino acids. Germline CDR1 SNHLY, CDR2 FYNNEI. CDR3 sequence: CASSREGQGMGEQYF. The DNA for the CDR3 is TGTGCCAGCAGTCGAGAAGGTCAGGGGATGGGCGAGCAGTACTTC.

Many counts were recorded for this clonotype. The V call is TRBV30, the J call TRBJ1-5; D is unclear. V was cut by 0 bases and J by 8 bases, with 11 bases left in between. From germline, CDR1 is GTSNPN and CDR2 SVGIG (reference sequence). The CDR3 spans 13 residues. The DNA for the CDR3 is TGTGCCTGGAGTGTAAATCCGAGGGAGCCCCAGCATTTT. Translated: CAWSVNPREPQHF.

Ten or more counts support this clonotype. The chain carries TRBV18 and TRBJ1-4; D remains ambiguous. The germline V gene has CDR1 KGHSH and CDR2 LQKENI. The CDR3 sequence is 15 residues long. Between the trimmed V and J ends, which lost 3 bases and 4 bases, there was a span of 12 bases. The CDR3 region has the DNA TGTGCCAGCTCACCCAACCGGGAGTTTAATGAAAAACTGTTTTTT. As protein: CASSPNREFNEKLFF.

To note about this clonotype: An end of the junction differs from the germline gene, which may be a read error. The V gene is TRBV10-3, the J gene TRBJ2-2; D is possibly TRBD2 (5 bases). CDR1 is ENHRY, CDR2 SYGVKD, per germline. CDR3 length equals 14 residues. The CDR3 bases are TGTGCCATCAGTGAAATAGCGAACACCGGGGAGCTGCTTTTT. Translating it yields CAISEIANTGELLF.

The genes are TRBV4-2 and TRBJ2-7; TRBD2 agrees at 9 bases. With 1 base clipped from V and 4 bases from J, the junction kept 5 bases outside the gene matches. This CDR3 comprises 15 residues. Per the germline V gene, CDR1 is LGHNA and CDR2 is YNFKEQ. CDR3 sequence: CASSQGAGGPYEQYF. Written as DNA, the CDR3 is TGTGCCAGCAGCCAAGGGGCGGGAGGGCCGTACGAGCAGTACTTC.

The chain is built from TRBV6-2 or TRBV6-3 and TRBJ2-3, with D possibly matching TRBD1 (7 bases). The CDR3 contains 14 residues. Germline CDR1 is MNHEY and CDR2 is SVGEGT. With 8 bases removed from V and 4 bases from J, the gap between germline ends came to 16 bases. CDR3 residues: CASGTAGGPDTQYF. The CDR3 DNA sequence: TGTGCCAGCGGTACGGCAGGGGGGCCAGATACGCAGTATTTT.

In its sample, this clonotype was seen a few times. The chain combines TRBV2 with TRBJ1-2; 9 bases align to TRBD1. This CDR3 is 13 amino acids long. The germline gives CDR1 SNHLY, CDR2 FYNNEI. The ends lost 6 bases at V and 9 bases at J; junction bases unmatched: 8. The CDR3 DNA reads as TGTGCCAGCAGGCCGGGACAGGGTTTAAGCTACACCTTC. Its protein product is CASRPGQGLSYTF.

This clonotype has at least ten counts. At one boundary the junction diverges from the germline segment, which might be a read error. The CDR3 loop is CASSPTDSLHF. For the CDR3, the DNA is TGTGCCAGCAGCCCAACGGACAGTCTCCACTTC. V and J are TRBV7-9 and TRBJ2-5; the D gene is possibly TRBD1 (6 bases). The CDR3 is 11 amino acids. Germline CDR1 is SEHNR and CDR2 is FQNEAQ (reference sequence).

As for this clonotype: Compared with germline, one end of the junction differs, possibly owing to a read error. The chain joins TRBV20-1 to TRBJ2-2, with D maybe TRBD2 (5 bases). There are 15 residues in the CDR3. Germline V lookup: CDR1 DFQATT, CDR2 SNEGSKA (reference sequence). For the CDR3, the DNA is TGCAGTGCCAGAGCCCGCGGGTTTTACACCGGGGAGCTGTTTTTT. Its translation: CSARARGFYTGELFF.

The sample holds many counts of this clonotype. In DNA, the CDR3 is TGTGCCAGCAGCTCACAGGGGAATTACTACGAGCAGTACTTC. Its translation: CASSSQGNYYEQYF. The chain links TRBV28 to TRBJ2-7; 7 bases agree with TRBD1. This CDR3 region has 14 residues. V shed 6 bases and J 3 bases; nucleotides not matched to a gene: 8. The germline V gene encodes CDR1 MDHEN and CDR2 SYDVKM.

This clonotype was recorded a few times. This chain links TRBV19 with TRBJ1-5; D is unresolved. The CDR3 extends over 15 amino acids. V was trimmed by 3 bases and J by 1 base, leaving 10 bases between them. Per the germline V gene, CDR1 is LNHDA and CDR2 is SQIVND (reference sequence). This CDR3 reads CASSIYAGSNQPQHF. The CDR3 nucleotides read TGTGCCAGTAGTATTTATGCGGGGAGCAATCAGCCCCAGCATTTT.

With respect to this clonotype: Possible read error: a much larger clone is one base away. The chain combines TRBV4-3 with TRBJ1-2, with D unresolved. The CDR3 runs to 13 residues. Germline assignment: CDR1 LGHNA and CDR2 YSLEER. Written as DNA, the CDR3 is TGCGCCAGCAGCCAAGAGAATCTGGGAGGCTGCACCTTC. As protein: CASSQENLGGCTF.

In its sample, this clonotype was seen a few times. This rearrangement joins TRBV20-1 to TRBJ2-7; 10 nucleotides match TRBD2. Germline values: CDR1 DFQATT, CDR2 SNEGSKA (reference sequence). CDR3 length equals 14 residues. V was pared by 3 bases and J by 3 bases, with 5 bases of the junction left unmatched. The CDR3 spells CSARRRTSGYEQYF. The CDR3 bases are TGCAGTGCTAGGAGGCGGACTAGCGGCTACGAGCAGTACTTC.

In this sample, this clonotype turned up many times. This chain connects TRBV20-1 to TRBJ2-1; no definite D call. The germline V and J ends were trimmed by 7 bases and 2 bases, with 12 bases remaining between them. This CDR3 region has 13 residues. Germline V CDR1 and CDR2: DFQATT, SNEGSKA (reference sequence). CDR3 sequence: CSVDRATYNEQFF. The DNA of the CDR3 is TGCAGTGTTGACCGTGCTACCTACAATGAGCAGTTCTTC.

The V and J genes are TRBV20-1 and TRBJ1-3; D uncertain. Germline CDR1 reads DFQATT; CDR2 reads SNEGSKA (reference sequence). V lost 0 bases to trimming and J lost 8 bases, with 11 bases between them. The CDR3 length is 13 residues. CDR3 bases: TGCAGTGCTAGAGATCCGAGGGTGGACACCATATATTTT. This translates into CSARDPRVDTIYF.

This clonotype has just a few counts. The chain recombines TRBV14 with TRBJ2-4; tentative D call: TRBD1 (6 bases). This CDR3 is 15 amino acids long. Germline V gene lookup returns CDR1 SGHDN and CDR2 FVKESK. V dropped 4 bases and J dropped 0 bases, with 10 bases sitting between them. In DNA, the CDR3 is TGTGCCAGCAGCCCCAGGGGTCTAGCCAAAAACATTCAGTACTTC. Translated, it gives CASSPRGLAKNIQYF.

The chain links TRBV2 to TRBJ2-2; a possible D gene is TRBD1 (6 bases). The CDR3 contains 13 residues. V shed 7 bases and J shed 12 bases, with 18 bases lying between them. Per the germline V gene, CDR1 is SNHLY and CDR2 is FYNNEI. The CDR3 DNA sequence: TGTGCCAGCAAAACCGGTGGGTGGGACAAGCTGTTTTTT. Translation: CASKTGGWDKLFF.

This clonotype appeared many times. V gene TRBV9 combines with J gene TRBJ2-1; 14 bases line up with TRBD2. CDR1 is SGDLS, CDR2 YYNGEE, per germline. After removal of 2 bases from V and 7 bases from J, the junction contained 11 bases not matched to a gene. The length of the CDR3 is 18 residues. This CDR3 reads CASSVRLAGGDGGNEQFF. The DNA of the CDR3 is TGTGCCAGCAGCGTGCGACTAGCGGGAGGGGACGGGGGGAATGAGCAGTTCTTC. Filled out from reference TRBV9 and TRBJ2-1, the complete variable domain reads DSGVTQTPKHLITATGQRVTLRCSPRSGDLSVYWYQQSLDQGLQFLIQYYNGEERAKGNILERFSAQQFPDLHSELNLSSLELGDSALYFCASSVRLAGGDGGNEQFFGPGTRLTVL.

This clonotype was detected ten times or more. V is TRBV3-1 and J is TRBJ2-1; D is possibly TRBD2 (6 bases). Between the trimmed V and J ends, which lost 7 bases and 6 bases, there was a span of 16 bases. CDR3 length: 14 residues. In germline, CDR1 is LGHDT, CDR2 YNNKEL (reference sequence). The CDR3: CASTTSSNFNEQFF. Written as DNA, the CDR3 is TGTGCCAGCACCACTAGCTCAAACTTCAATGAGCAGTTCTTC.